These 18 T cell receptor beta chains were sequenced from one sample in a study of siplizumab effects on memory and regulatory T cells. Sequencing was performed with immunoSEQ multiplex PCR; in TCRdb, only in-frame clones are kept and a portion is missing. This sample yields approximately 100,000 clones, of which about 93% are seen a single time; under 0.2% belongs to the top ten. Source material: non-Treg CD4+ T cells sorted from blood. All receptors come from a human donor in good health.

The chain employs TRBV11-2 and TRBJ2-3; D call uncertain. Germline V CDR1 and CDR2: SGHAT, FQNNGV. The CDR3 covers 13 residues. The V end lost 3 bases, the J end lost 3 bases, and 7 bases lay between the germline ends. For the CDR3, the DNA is TGTGCCAGCAGCTTTGAGGAGACAGATACGCAGTATTTT. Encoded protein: CASSFEETDTQYF.

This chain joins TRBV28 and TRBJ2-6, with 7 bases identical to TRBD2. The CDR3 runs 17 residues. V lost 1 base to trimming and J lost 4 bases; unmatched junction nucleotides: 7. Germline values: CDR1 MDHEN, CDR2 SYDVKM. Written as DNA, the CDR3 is TGTGCCAGCAGTTTATCCTTGACTAGCCAGGGGGCCAACGTCCTGACTTTC. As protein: CASSLSLTSQGANVLTF. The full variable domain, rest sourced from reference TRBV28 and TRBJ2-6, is DVKVTQSSRYLVKRTGEKVFLECVQDMDHENMFWYRQDPGLGLRLIYFSYDVKMKEKGDIPEGYSVSREKKERFSLILESASTNQTSMYLCASSLSLTSQGANVLTFGAGSRLTVL.

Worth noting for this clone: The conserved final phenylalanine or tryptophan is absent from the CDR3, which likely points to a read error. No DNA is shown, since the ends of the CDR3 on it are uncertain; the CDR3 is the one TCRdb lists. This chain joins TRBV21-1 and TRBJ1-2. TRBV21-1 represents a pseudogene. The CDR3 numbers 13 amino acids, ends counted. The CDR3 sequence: CASSKRGGVSNPI.

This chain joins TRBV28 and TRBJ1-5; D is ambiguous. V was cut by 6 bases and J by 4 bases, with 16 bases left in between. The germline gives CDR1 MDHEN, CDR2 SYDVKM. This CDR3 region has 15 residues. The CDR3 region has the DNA TGTGCCAGCAGGCCGGGCCGTTATTCAAATCAGCCCCAGCATTTT. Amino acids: CASRPGRYSNQPQHF.

CDR3 protein: CASSLPGAGNSPLHF. The CDR3 DNA reads TGTGCCAGCAGTTTACCTGGGGCCGGTAATTCACCCCTCCACTTT. The chain couples TRBV28 to TRBJ1-6; a possible D gene is TRBD1 (5 bases). The CDR3 covers 15 residues. Trimming took off 2 bases at V and 6 bases at J, with 11 bases between the two ends. Germline CDR1 MDHEN, CDR2 SYDVKM. The full variable domain, rest sourced from reference TRBV28 and TRBJ1-6, is DVKVTQSSRYLVKRTGEKVFLECVQDMDHENMFWYRQDPGLGLRLIYFSYDVKMKEKGDIPEGYSVSREKKERFSLILESASTNQTSMYLCASSLPGAGNSPLHFGNGTRLTVT.

This CDR3 reads CASSPPVQATDTQYF. The CDR3 bases are TGTGCCAGCTCACCACCGGTACAGGCCACAGATACGCAGTATTTT. The genes are TRBV18 and TRBJ2-3; TRBD1 is a possible D gene (5 bases). V shed 0 bases and J shed 2 bases, with 9 bases lying between them. There are 15 residues in the CDR3. Looked up from germline, CDR1 is KGHSH and CDR2 is LQKENI.

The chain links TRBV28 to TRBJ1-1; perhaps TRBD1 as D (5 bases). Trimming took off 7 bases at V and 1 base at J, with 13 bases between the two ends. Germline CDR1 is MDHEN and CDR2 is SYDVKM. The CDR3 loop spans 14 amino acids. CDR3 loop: CASKGQTPNTEAFF. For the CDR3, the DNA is TGTGCCAGCAAGGGGCAGACCCCGAACACTGAAGCTTTCTTT.

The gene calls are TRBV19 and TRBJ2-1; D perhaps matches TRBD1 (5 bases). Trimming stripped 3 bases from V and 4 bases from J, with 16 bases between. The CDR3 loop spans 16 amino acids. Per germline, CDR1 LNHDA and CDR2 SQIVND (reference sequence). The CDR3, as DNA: TGTGCCAGTAGTATCCCCCTTTTTGACAGTTACAATGAGCAGTTCTTC. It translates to CASSIPLFDSYNEQFF. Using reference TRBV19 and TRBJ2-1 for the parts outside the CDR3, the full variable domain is DGGITQSPKYLFRKEGQNVTLSCEQNLNHDAMYWYRQDPGQGLRLIYYSQIVNDFQKGDIAEGYSVSREKKESFPLTVTSAQKNPTAFYLCASSIPLFDSYNEQFFGPGTRLTVL.

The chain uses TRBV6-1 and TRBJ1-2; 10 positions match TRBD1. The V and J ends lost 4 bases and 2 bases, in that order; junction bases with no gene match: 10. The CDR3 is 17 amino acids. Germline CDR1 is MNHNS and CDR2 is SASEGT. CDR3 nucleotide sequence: TGTGCCAGCAGTGGGGGTTTTGGGACAGGGGCGAACTATGGCTACACCTTC. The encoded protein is CASSGGFGTGANYGYTF.

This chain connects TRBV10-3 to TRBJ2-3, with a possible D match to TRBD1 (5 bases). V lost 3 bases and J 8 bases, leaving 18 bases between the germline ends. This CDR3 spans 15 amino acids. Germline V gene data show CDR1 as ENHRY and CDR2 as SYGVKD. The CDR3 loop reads CAISEQVISGGTQYF. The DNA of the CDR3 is TGTGCCATCAGTGAACAGGTCATATCGGGTGGTACGCAGTATTTT.

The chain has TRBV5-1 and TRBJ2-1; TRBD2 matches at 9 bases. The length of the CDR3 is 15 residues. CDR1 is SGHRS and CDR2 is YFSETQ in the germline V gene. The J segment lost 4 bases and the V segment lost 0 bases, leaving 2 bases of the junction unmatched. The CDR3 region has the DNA TGCGCCAGCAGCTTGGAGGGACTAGCATACAATGAGCAGTTCTTC. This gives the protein CASSLEGLAYNEQFF.

CDR3 loop: CASSLFGGKVEAFF. The DNA of the CDR3 is TGTGCCAGCAGTTTATTCGGAGGGAAGGTTGAAGCTTTCTTT. The rearrangement joins TRBV27 to TRBJ1-1; D is unclear. The CDR3 has 14 amino acids. CDR1 is MNHEY, CDR2 SMNVEV, per germline (reference sequence). The V and J ends lost 1 base and 7 bases respectively, with 13 bases between them.

The CDR3 sequence is CASSPRAFDLSGNTIYF. Written as DNA, the CDR3 is TGTGCCAGTAGCCCCAGGGCCTTCGACCTCTCGGGAAACACCATATATTTT. The rearrangement joins TRBV19 to TRBJ1-3; possible D gene TRBD1, 5 bases. Germline CDR1 and CDR2: LNHDA and SQIVND (reference sequence). V gave up 6 bases and J gave up 4 bases, with 22 bases separating them. The length of the CDR3 is 17 residues. The full variable domain, with the rest looked up from reference TRBV19 and TRBJ1-3, is DGGITQSPKYLFRKEGQNVTLSCEQNLNHDAMYWYRQDPGQGLRLIYYSQIVNDFQKGDIAEGYSVSREKKESFPLTVTSAQKNPTAFYLCASSPRAFDLSGNTIYFGEGSWLTVV.

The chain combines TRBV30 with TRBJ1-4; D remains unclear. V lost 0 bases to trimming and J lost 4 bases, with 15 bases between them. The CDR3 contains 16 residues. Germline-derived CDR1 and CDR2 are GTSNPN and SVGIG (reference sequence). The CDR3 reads CAWSVGFGIFNEKLFF. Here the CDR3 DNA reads TGTGCCTGGAGTGTTGGCTTCGGGATATTTAATGAAAAACTGTTTTTT.

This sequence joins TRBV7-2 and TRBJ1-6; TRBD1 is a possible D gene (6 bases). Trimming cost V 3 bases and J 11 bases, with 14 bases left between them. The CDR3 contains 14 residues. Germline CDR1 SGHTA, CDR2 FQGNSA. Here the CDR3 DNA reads TGTGCCAGCAGCTTGGGGACATTAAATGCACCCCTCCACTTT. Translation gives CASSLGTLNAPLHF.

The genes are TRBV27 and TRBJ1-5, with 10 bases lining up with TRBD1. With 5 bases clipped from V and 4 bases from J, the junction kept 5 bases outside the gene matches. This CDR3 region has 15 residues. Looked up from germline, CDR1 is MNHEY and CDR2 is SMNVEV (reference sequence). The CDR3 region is CASSPGTGVNQPQHF. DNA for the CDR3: TGTGCCAGCAGTCCCGGGACAGGGGTGAATCAGCCCCAGCATTTT.

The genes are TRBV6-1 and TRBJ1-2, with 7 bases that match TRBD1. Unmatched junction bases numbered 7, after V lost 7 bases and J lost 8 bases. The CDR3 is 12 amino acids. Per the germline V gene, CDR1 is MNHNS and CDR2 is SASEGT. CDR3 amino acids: CASTGQGEGYTF. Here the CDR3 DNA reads TGTGCCAGCACTGGGCAGGGGGAAGGCTACACCTTC.

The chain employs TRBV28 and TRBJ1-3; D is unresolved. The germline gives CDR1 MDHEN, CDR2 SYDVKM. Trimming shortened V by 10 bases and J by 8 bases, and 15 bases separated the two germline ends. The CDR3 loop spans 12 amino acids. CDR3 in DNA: TGTGCCACACAAGCGCTTGGGGACACCATATATTTT. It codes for CATQALGDTIYF. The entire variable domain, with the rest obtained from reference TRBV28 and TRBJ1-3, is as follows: DVKVTQSSRYLVKRTGEKVFLECVQDMDHENMFWYRQDPGLGLRLIYFSYDVKMKEKGDIPEGYSVSREKKERFSLILESASTNQTSMYLCATQALGDTIYFGEGSWLTVV.